Sequencing of this T cell receptor (beta chain) was carried out in a study of cytomegalovirus exposure and HLA in healthy donors. CDR3 length: 14 residues. Per germline, CDR1 MDHEN and CDR2 SYDVKM. The ends were cut back, 7 bases at V and 5 bases at J, with 12 bases in the middle. With 60 Vbeta and 13 Jbeta primers, the PCR was carried out. The protocol was immunoSEQ multiplex PCR, while the TCRdb copy is restricted to in-frame clones and leaves out a portion. The repertoire table contains roughly 82,000 clones. The TCR sequence derives from a woman aged 55-69 years in good health and CMV-seronegative. The chain links TRBV28 to TRBJ1-6; TRBD1 might be the D (5 bases). The material sequenced was PBMCs. CDR3 DNA: TGTGCCAGCACCCCGCGGGGGGATAATTCACCCCTCCACTTT. It specifies CASTPRGDNSPLHF.